Sequencing of this T cell receptor beta chain was carried out in a study of PD-L1 blockade in urothelial cancer. The CDR3 runs 15 residues. Between the trimmed V and J ends, which lost 0 bases and 0 bases, there was a span of 10 bases. Germline V gene data show CDR1 as GTSNPN and CDR2 as SVGIG (reference sequence). Only in-frame clones appear in the TCRdb table, and some are missing; sequencing was by immunoSEQ multiplex PCR. Of under 20,000 clones listed, about 85% were seen once; the top ten hold 1.5% to 2%. Time point reported: peripheral blood 6 weeks after treatment start. The source of this sequence is a man between 45 and 60 years old with urothelial cancer. The source material was PBMCs, sampled around atezolizumab (anti-PD-L1) treatment. This sequence joins TRBV30 and TRBJ2-3, with unresolved D. CDR3 bases: TGTGCCTGGAGTGTCCTAGGCCGAAGCACAGATACGCAGTATTTT. The encoded protein is CAWSVLGRSTDTQYF.